This T cell receptor beta chain was recorded in a study of long-term antiretroviral therapy in people with HIV. The authors ran the immunoSEQ assay, v3.0, at survey level. Produced via immunoSEQ multiplex PCR; TCRdb's table is partial and in-frame only. The table records tens of thousands of clones, around 90% of them present only once. The sequence derives from a man in his thirties or forties with HIV. The starting material was unsorted PBMCs, obtained about 4.3 years after starting antiretroviral therapy.

Written as DNA, the CDR3 is TGTGCCAGCAGCCCAAATCAACTAGCTGCGAATGAGCAGTTCTTC. Its translation is CASSPNQLAANEQFF. This chain connects TRBV9 to TRBJ2-1; TRBD2 might be the D (6 bases). This CDR3 has 15 residues. Germline V gene sequence: CDR1 SGDLS, CDR2 YYNGEE. Trimming took 4 bases from V and 7 from J, leaving 18 bases between them.